Each of the 19 T cell receptor beta chains below was sequenced from the same sample in a study of blood T cells in healthy people across ages. Together with a sample-barcoded 5' primer, a J-beta primer mix was included in a second PCR lasting about 7 to 12 cycles. TCRdb reanalysed the 5' RACE reads using MiXCR and keeps one entry per CDR3 protein. The sample has 780,000 or so distinct CDR3 sequences, roughly three fifths seen once. Sequencing was performed on blood. The receptors were sampled from a man in his forties in good health.

The chain is built from TRBV13 and TRBJ1-1; D might be TRBD1 (6 bases). The V end was cut by 3 bases, the J end by 6 bases, with 11 bases between. CDR3 length: 13 amino acids. CDR1 and CDR2 (germline): PRHDT, FYEKMQ (reference sequence). CDR3 sequence reads: CASSFQGRPEAFF. For the CDR3, the DNA is TGTGCCAGCAGCTTCCAGGGGAGGCCTGAAGCTTTCTTT. Using reference TRBV13 and TRBJ1-1 for the parts outside the CDR3, the full variable domain is AAGVIQSPRHLIKEKRETATLKCYPIPRHDTVYWYQQGPGQDPQFLISFYEKMQSDKGSIPDRFSAQQFSDYHSELNMSSLELGDSALYFCASSFQGRPEAFFGQGTRLTVV.

There are a few counts of this clonotype. The chain's CDR3 is CASSQDQASVYEQYF. The DNA for the CDR3 is TGTGCCAGCAGCCAAGATCAAGCTAGCGTCTACGAGCAGTACTTC. V is TRBV4-2 and J is TRBJ2-7, with D maybe TRBD2 (6 bases). This CDR3 has 15 amino acids. The germline CDR1 and CDR2 sequences are LGHNA and YNFKEQ. Deletions cut 0 bases from V and 3 bases from J, with 12 bases between.

The V call is TRBV24-1, the J call TRBJ2-3, with 9 bases that match TRBD1. Germline V lookup: CDR1 KGHDR, CDR2 SFDVKD. The CDR3 runs to 17 residues. Trimming took 3 bases from V and 1 from J; bases not matched to a gene: 7. The CDR3 nucleotides read TGTGCCACCAGTGATCTGAACCGGGACAGGGGCACAGATACGCAGTATTTT. Translating gives CATSDLNRDRGTDTQYF.

V gene TRBV3-1 combines with J gene TRBJ1-2, with D maybe TRBD1 (6 bases). With 1 base removed from V and 0 bases from J, the gap between germline ends came to 9 bases. Germline CDR1 is LGHDT and CDR2 is YNNKEL (reference sequence). The CDR3 contains 15 residues. The CDR3 is CASSQGTVANYGYTF. CDR3 coding DNA: TGTGCCAGCAGCCAAGGGACAGTGGCTAACTATGGCTACACCTTC. Full variable domain (outside the CDR3, taken from reference TRBV3-1 and TRBJ1-2): DTAVSQTPKYLVTQMGNDKSIKCEQNLGHDTMYWYKQDSKKFLKIMFSYNNKELIINETVPNRFSPKSPDKAHLNLHINSLELGDSAVYFCASSQGTVANYGYTFGSGTRLTVV.

This clonotype was counted once. The chain recombines TRBV5-1 with TRBJ2-5; D is possibly TRBD1 (6 bases). V lost 4 bases, J lost 11 bases, and 24 bases lay in between. The CDR3 has 15 amino acids. The germline CDR1 and CDR2 sequences are SGHRS and YFSETQ. CDR3 bases: TGCGCCAGCAGCCCTCGTCGAGGGGGTGGTAATGAGCAGTACTTC. Encoded protein: CASSPRRGGGNEQYF.

In nucleotides, the CDR3 is TGCGCCAGCAGCTTTCGGGACTCAAACTACGAGCAGTACTTC. Translated, it gives CASSFRDSNYEQYF. The genes are TRBV4-3 and TRBJ2-4, with TRBD2 as a possible D gene (6 bases). The DNA matches TRBJ2-7 better at its end, which makes the J call doubtful. CDR3 length: 14 residues. The germline V gene has CDR1 LGHNA and CDR2 YSLEER.

The CDR3 nucleotides read TGTGCCAGCAGGCCCAACAGGGGGCTTCGAGATACGCAGTATTTT. Its translation is CASRPNRGLRDTQYF. The chain is built from TRBV12-3 or TRBV12-4 and TRBJ2-3; 9 bases are shared with TRBD1. The CDR3 has 15 residues. V lost 6 bases and J lost 5; bases outside the gene matches: 9.

The V gene is TRBV4-1, the J gene TRBJ2-7; D possibly uses TRBD1 or TRBD2 (6 bases each). The DNA end is a closer match to TRBJ2-5, so the J assignment may be wrong. The germline V gene encodes CDR1 MGHRA and CDR2 YSYEKL. The CDR3 contains 16 residues. The CDR3 loop is CASSQGGGVRGETQYF. DNA for the CDR3: TGCGCCAGCAGCCAAGGCGGCGGGGTCAGGGGAGAGACCCAGTACTTC.

A few counts support this clonotype. The CDR3: CASSVEDLRPYNSPLHF. Here the CDR3 DNA reads TGTGCCAGCAGCGTAGAGGACTTACGACCCTATAATTCACCCCTCCACTTT. The rearrangement links TRBV9 to TRBJ1-6, with D unclear. This CDR3 contains 17 residues. Trimming pared 0 bases from V and 2 bases from J, leaving 12 bases between. Looked up from germline, CDR1 is SGDLS and CDR2 is YYNGEE.

The chain carries TRBV12-3 or TRBV12-4 and TRBJ2-7, with a possible D match to TRBD2 (6 bases). The germline V and J ends were trimmed by 8 bases and 0 bases, with 11 bases remaining between them. The CDR3 has 13 amino acids. CDR3 sequence: CASGGQTSYEQYF. CDR3 DNA: TGTGCCAGCGGAGGGCAGACCTCCTACGAGCAGTACTTC.

This clonotype turned up a few times. The chain couples TRBV29-1 to TRBJ2-7; no firm D call. Germline-derived CDR1 and CDR2 are SQVTM and ANQGSEA. Trimming removed 6 bases from V and 1 base from J, with 10 bases in between. The CDR3 has 12 amino acids. Here the CDR3 DNA reads TGCAGCGTCGGAGTCGATTCCTACGAGCAGTACTTC. It translates to CSVGVDSYEQYF.

The chain joins TRBV9 to TRBJ2-3; 7 bases agree with TRBD2. The V gene end was trimmed by 8 bases and the J gene end by 2 bases; junction bases not matched to a gene: 5. The germline CDR1 and CDR2 sequences are SGDLS and YYNGEE. The CDR3 totals 13 residues. CDR3 protein: CASTSEYTDTQYF. Written as DNA, the CDR3 is TGTGCCAGTACTAGCGAATACACAGATACGCAGTATTTT.

The rearrangement joins TRBV6-6 to TRBJ1-4; D may be TRBD1 (5 bases). CDR1 is MNHNY and CDR2 is SVGAGI in the germline V gene (reference sequence). V was cut by 6 bases and J by 0 bases, with 11 bases left in between. The CDR3 spans 15 residues. The CDR3 protein is CASSHGGATNEKLFF. Written as DNA, the CDR3 is TGTGCCAGCAGCCACGGGGGGGCAACTAATGAAAAACTGTTTTTT.

V usage is TRBV20-1 and J usage is TRBJ2-3; D might be TRBD2 (6 bases). The V end was cut by 6 bases, the J end by 3 bases, with 13 bases between. This CDR3 contains 13 residues. The germline CDR1 and CDR2 sequences are DFQATT and SNEGSKA (reference sequence). The CDR3 coding sequence is TGCAGTGCCCCAGGCGGGAATACAGATACGCAGTATTTT. It translates to CSAPGGNTDTQYF.

This clonotype was seen a few times. The gene calls are TRBV20-1 and TRBJ1-5, with a tentative D call TRBD1 (5 bases). Trimming took 6 bases from V and 2 from J, leaving 11 bases between them. The CDR3 has 13 residues. Germline V gives CDR1 DFQATT, CDR2 SNEGSKA (reference sequence). The CDR3 DNA sequence: TGCAGTGCAGCCCGGGACGGCAATCAGCCCCAGCATTTT. This encodes CSAARDGNQPQHF.

V usage is TRBV20-1 and J usage is TRBJ1-2, with unresolved D. Trimming pared 0 bases from V and 12 bases from J, leaving 11 bases between. The CDR3 contains 11 residues. Germline lookup yields CDR1 DFQATT and CDR2 SNEGSKA (reference sequence). CDR3 sequence (DNA): TGCAGTGCTAGAGATGGCAGGAGGGACACCTTC. Translating it yields CSARDGRRDTF.

This chain connects TRBV7-2 to TRBJ1-2, with D tentatively TRBD1 (5 bases). Germline CDR1 SGHTA, CDR2 FQGNSA. There are 13 residues in the CDR3. Trimming cost V 2 bases and J 9 bases, with 13 bases left between them. As DNA, the CDR3 is TGTGCCAGCAGCTTACAGGGTTTCGGAAGCTACACCTTC. It is translated as CASSLQGFGSYTF.

As for this clonotype: A read error may produce the germline difference seen at one junction end. The V and J genes are TRBV28 and TRBJ2-7; the D gene could be TRBD1 or TRBD2 (5 bases each). The J call is uncertain, as TRBJ2-1 better fits the DNA end. The CDR3 consists of 13 residues. In germline, CDR1 is MDHEN, CDR2 SYDVKM. The CDR3: CASFGTSNNAQFF. In nucleotides, the CDR3 is TGTGCCAGCTTCGGGACCTCCAACAATGCGCAGTTCTTC.

The chain carries TRBV7-9 and TRBJ2-3; D unresolved. Per germline, CDR1 SEHNR and CDR2 FQNEAQ (reference sequence). This CDR3 is 12 amino acids long. Trimming pared 5 bases from V and 5 bases from J, leaving 8 bases between. The CDR3 reads CASSTLGDTQYF. In DNA, the CDR3 is TGTGCCAGCAGCACCCTCGGAGATACGCAGTATTTT.